This T cell receptor beta chain was captured by sequencing in a study of blood T cell repertoires in COVID-19. Profiling relied on immunoSEQ multiplex PCR, and the TCRdb table lists in-frame clones only, not all of them. Of under 200,000 clones in the sample, roughly nine tenths were seen once. The CDR3 is 15 amino acids. Germline CDR1 and CDR2: MGHRA and YSYEKL. Trimming removed 8 bases from V and 0 bases from J; junction bases left unmatched: 6. The chain is built from TRBV4-1 and TRBJ1-4; 7 nucleotides match TRBD1. The sequence was obtained from a woman between 65 and 79 years old with acute or convalescent COVID-19. The sequenced material came from peripheral blood. In DNA form, the CDR3 reads TGCGCCAGCCGGGACAGTCAGGCAACTAATGAAAAACTGTTTTTT. It codes for CASRDSQATNEKLFF.